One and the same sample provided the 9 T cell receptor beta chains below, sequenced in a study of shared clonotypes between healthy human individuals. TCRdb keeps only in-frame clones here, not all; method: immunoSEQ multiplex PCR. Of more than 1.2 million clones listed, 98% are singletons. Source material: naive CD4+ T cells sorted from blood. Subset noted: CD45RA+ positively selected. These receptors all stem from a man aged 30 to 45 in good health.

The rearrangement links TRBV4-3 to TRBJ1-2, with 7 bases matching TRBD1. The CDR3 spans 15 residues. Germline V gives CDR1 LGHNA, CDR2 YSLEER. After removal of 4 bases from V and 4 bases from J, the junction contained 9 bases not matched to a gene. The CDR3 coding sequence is TGCGCCAGCAGCCCACAGGGACAGATAGGCTATGGCTACACCTTC. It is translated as CASSPQGQIGYGYTF.

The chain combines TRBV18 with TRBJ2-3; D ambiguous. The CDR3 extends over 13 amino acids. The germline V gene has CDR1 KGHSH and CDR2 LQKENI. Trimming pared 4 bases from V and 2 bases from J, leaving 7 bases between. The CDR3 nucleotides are TGTGCCAGCTCACTACGGATCACAGATACGCAGTATTTT. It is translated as CASSLRITDTQYF.

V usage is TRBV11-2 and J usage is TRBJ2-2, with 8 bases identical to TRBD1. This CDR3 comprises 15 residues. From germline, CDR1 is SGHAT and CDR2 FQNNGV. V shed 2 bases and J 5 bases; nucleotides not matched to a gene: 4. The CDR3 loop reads CASSLRTGTTGELFF. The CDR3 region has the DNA TGTGCCAGCAGCTTACGGACAGGGACAACCGGGGAGCTGTTTTTT.

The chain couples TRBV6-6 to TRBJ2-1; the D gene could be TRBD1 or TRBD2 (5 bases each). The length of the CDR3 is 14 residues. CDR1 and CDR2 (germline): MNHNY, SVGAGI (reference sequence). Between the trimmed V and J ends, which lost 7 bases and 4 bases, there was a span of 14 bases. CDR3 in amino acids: CASTPGTDYNEQFF. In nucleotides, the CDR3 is TGTGCCAGCACCCCAGGGACCGATTACAATGAGCAGTTCTTC.

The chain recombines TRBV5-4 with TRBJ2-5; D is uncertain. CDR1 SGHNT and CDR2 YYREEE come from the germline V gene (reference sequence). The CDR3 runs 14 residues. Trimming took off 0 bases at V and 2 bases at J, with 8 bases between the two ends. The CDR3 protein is CASSLVLGQETQYF. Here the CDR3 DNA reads TGTGCCAGCAGCTTGGTGTTAGGGCAAGAGACCCAGTACTTC.

DNA for the CDR3: TGTGCCAGCAGTCTCAAGACTCTCCCTACGAGTGGCTACACCTTC. It is translated as CASSLKTLPTSGYTF. V and J are TRBV2 and TRBJ1-2; D not certain. Trimming cost V 5 bases and J 7 bases, with 20 bases left between them. This CDR3 comprises 15 residues. Per the germline V gene, CDR1 is SNHLY and CDR2 is FYNNEI.

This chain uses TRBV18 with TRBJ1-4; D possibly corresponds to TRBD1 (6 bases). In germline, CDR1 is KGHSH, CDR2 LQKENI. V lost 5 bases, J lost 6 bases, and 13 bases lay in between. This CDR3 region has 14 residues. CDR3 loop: CASSYGGADEKLFF. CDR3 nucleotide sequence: TGTGCCAGCTCATACGGGGGCGCCGATGAAAAACTGTTTTTT.

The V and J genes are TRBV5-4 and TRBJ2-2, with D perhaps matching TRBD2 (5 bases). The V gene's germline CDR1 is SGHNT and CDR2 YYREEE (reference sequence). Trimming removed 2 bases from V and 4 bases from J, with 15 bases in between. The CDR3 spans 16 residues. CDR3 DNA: TGTGCCAGCAGCTTAATGTTAGCCCGGGGCACCGGGGAGCTGTTTTTT. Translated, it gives CASSLMLARGTGELFF.

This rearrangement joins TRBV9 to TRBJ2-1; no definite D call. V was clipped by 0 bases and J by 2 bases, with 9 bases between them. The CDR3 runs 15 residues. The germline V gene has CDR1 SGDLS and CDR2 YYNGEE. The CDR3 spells CASSVVADPYNEQFF. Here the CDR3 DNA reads TGTGCCAGCAGCGTAGTAGCAGACCCCTACAATGAGCAGTTCTTC.